One sample yielded the 13 T cell receptor beta chains listed below, sequenced in a study of blood T cell repertoires in COVID-19. Sequencing used immunoSEQ multiplex PCR; TCRdb keeps in-frame clones, though not all of them. The profile shows 200,000 to 300,000 clones, around nine tenths of them singletons. Sequencing used PBMCs or T cells enriched from blood (not recorded which). These receptors all come from a man aged 40-49 years who had recovered from COVID-19.

The chain carries TRBV14 and TRBJ2-5; TRBD2 aligns across 11 bases. The V gene's germline CDR1 is SGHDN and CDR2 FVKESK. V was clipped by 2 bases and J by 1 base; unmatched bases: 6. This CDR3 has 17 amino acids. The CDR3 region is CASSQFRLAGFQETQYF. CDR3 sequence (DNA): TGTGCCAGCAGCCAATTTCGACTAGCGGGATTCCAAGAGACCCAGTACTTC.

The chain joins TRBV7-9 to TRBJ2-7, with 7 bases identical to TRBD1. V was clipped by 5 bases and J by 0 bases; unmatched bases: 4. The length of the CDR3 is 14 residues. Germline loops: CDR1 SEHNR, CDR2 FQNEAQ (reference sequence). The CDR3 reads CASSTGTVSYEQYF. Written as DNA, the CDR3 is TGTGCCAGCAGCACAGGGACAGTCTCCTACGAGCAGTACTTC.

The chain recombines TRBV4-3 with TRBJ2-1, with a possible D match to TRBD2 (6 bases). Per germline, CDR1 LGHNA and CDR2 YSLEER. This CDR3 spans 15 amino acids. V lost 5 bases to trimming and J lost 2 bases, with 13 bases between them. CDR3 amino acids: CASSNGLSTYNEQFF. DNA of the CDR3: TGCGCCAGCAGCAACGGACTATCCACCTACAATGAGCAGTTCTTC.

The genes are TRBV9 and TRBJ2-7; weak D call: TRBD1 (5 bases). In germline, CDR1 is SGDLS, CDR2 YYNGEE. The CDR3 has 16 amino acids. Trimming shortened V by 4 bases and J by 2 bases, and 19 bases separated the two germline ends. CDR3 coding DNA: TGTGCCAGCAGCTTCCCCCCGGAGACAGAAACCTACGAGCAGTACTTC. This codes for CASSFPPETETYEQYF.

The chain has TRBV5-1 and TRBJ2-7; no reliable D call. CDR3 length: 13 amino acids. V was trimmed by 5 bases and J by 2 bases, leaving 11 bases between them. CDR1 is SGHRS, CDR2 YFSETQ, per germline. CDR3 region: CASRETPPYEQYF. The CDR3 bases are TGCGCCAGCAGGGAGACTCCGCCCTACGAGCAGTACTTC.

This clone occurred once. The chain uses TRBV7-9 and TRBJ2-6, with D possibly TRBD1 on 5 matching bases. CDR1 SEHNR and CDR2 FQNEAQ come from the germline V gene (reference sequence). V lost 7 bases and J 2 bases, leaving 15 bases between the germline ends. There are 16 residues in the CDR3. This CDR3 is CASIRVGQTGANVLTF. The DNA for the CDR3 is TGTGCCAGCATAAGGGTCGGACAAACTGGGGCCAACGTCCTGACTTTC. Variable domain in full (rest from reference TRBV7-9 and TRBJ2-6): DTGVSQNPRHKITKRGQNVTFRCDPISEHNRLYWYRQTLGQGPEFLTYFQNEAQLEKSRLLSDRFSAERPKGSFSTLEIQRTEQGDSAMYLCASIRVGQTGANVLTFGAGSRLTVL.

The V call is TRBV18, the J call TRBJ2-4; 7 bases line up with TRBD1. The CDR3 runs 15 residues. The V gene's germline CDR1 is KGHSH and CDR2 LQKENI. J lost 0 bases, V lost 2 bases, and 1 base had no gene match. The CDR3 DNA sequence: TGTGCCAGCTCACCAAGGGACAGAGCCAAAAACATTCAGTACTTC. Translated, it gives CASSPRDRAKNIQYF.

V gene TRBV21-1 combines with J gene TRBJ1-1; TRBD1, the table's D call, was not compared with the DNA. TRBV21-1 is termed a pseudogene. CDR3 length: 15 residues. The CDR3 sequence: CASSPRRQGRTEAFF. CDR3 in DNA: TGTGCCAGCAGCCCCCGTCGACAGGGGAGGACTGAAGCTTTCTTT.

The J gene is TRBJ2-1, the V gene TRBV7-3; 10 positions match TRBD2. Germline CDR1 and CDR2: SGHTA and FQGTGA. The ends lost 6 bases at V and 1 base at J; junction bases unmatched: 6. This CDR3 comprises 16 residues. The CDR3 nucleotides are TGTGCCAGCAGACCTAGCGGGAGTGGGTCCTACAATGAGCAGTTCTTC. It encodes CASRPSGSGSYNEQFF.

The V call is TRBV19, the J call TRBJ2-7; 7 bases agree with TRBD1. V was clipped by 3 bases and J by 5 bases; unmatched bases: 10. The CDR3 length is 15 residues. The germline gives CDR1 LNHDA, CDR2 SQIVND (reference sequence). The CDR3 sequence: CASSILRGQRDEQYF. The DNA for the CDR3 is TGTGCCAGTAGTATTTTAAGGGGGCAAAGAGACGAGCAGTACTTC.

The chain carries TRBV11-2 and TRBJ1-2; 7 nucleotides line up with TRBD1. Germline loops: CDR1 SGHAT, CDR2 FQNNGV. The CDR3 contains 15 residues. V shed 3 bases and J 4 bases; nucleotides not matched to a gene: 8. CDR3 sequence reads: CASSFGPGTVYGYTF. The DNA of the CDR3 is TGTGCCAGCAGCTTCGGCCCCGGGACAGTCTATGGCTACACCTTC. Drawing the rest from reference TRBV11-2 and TRBJ1-2, the complete variable domain is EAGVAQSPRYKIIEKRQSVAFWCNPISGHATLYWYQQILGQGPKLLIQFQNNGVVDDSQLPKDRFSAERLKGVDSTLKIQPAKLEDSAVYLCASSFGPGTVYGYTFGSGTRLTVV.

The chain carries TRBV5-1 and TRBJ1-4; 7 bases map to TRBD1. V lost 6 bases, J lost 4 bases, and 3 bases stayed unmatched. The CDR3 runs to 13 residues. Per the germline V gene, CDR1 is SGHRS and CDR2 is YFSETQ. CDR3 sequence: CASTDRVNEKLFF. The CDR3 nucleotides are TGCGCCAGCACCGACAGGGTTAATGAAAAACTGTTTTTT. Full variable domain (missing parts from reference TRBV5-1 and TRBJ1-4): KAGVTQTPRYLIKTRGQQVTLSCSPISGHRSVSWYQQTPGQGLQFLFEYFSETQRNKGNFPGRFSGRQFSNSRSEMNVSTLELGDSALYLCASTDRVNEKLFFGSGTQLSVL.

The V call is TRBV2, the J call TRBJ2-1, with D maybe TRBD1 (6 bases). Germline V gives CDR1 SNHLY, CDR2 FYNNEI. The V gene lost 11 bases and the J gene lost 3 bases, with 14 bases spanning the gap. This CDR3 is 13 amino acids long. This chain's CDR3 is CAGVTGRYNEQFF. The CDR3 nucleotides read TGTGCCGGAGTGACAGGTCGCTACAATGAGCAGTTCTTC.